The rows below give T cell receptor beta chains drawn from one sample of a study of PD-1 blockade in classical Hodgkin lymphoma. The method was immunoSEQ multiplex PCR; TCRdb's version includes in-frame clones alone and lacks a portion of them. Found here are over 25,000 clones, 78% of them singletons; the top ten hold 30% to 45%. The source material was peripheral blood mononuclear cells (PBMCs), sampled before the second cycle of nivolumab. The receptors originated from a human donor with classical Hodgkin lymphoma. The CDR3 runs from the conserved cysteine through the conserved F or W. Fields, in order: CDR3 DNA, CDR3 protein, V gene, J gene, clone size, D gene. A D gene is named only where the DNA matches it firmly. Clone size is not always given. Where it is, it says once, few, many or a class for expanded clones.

cdr3_nt: TGTGCCAGCACGTTTCCGTCGATGGGAGGGAAAATGGGAGGCTACACCTTC
cdr3_aa: CASTFPSMGGKMGGYTF
v_call: TRBV28
j_call: TRBJ1-2
clone_size: -
d_call: -

cdr3_nt: TGTGCCAGTAGGCGTCAGGGGGGCTACACCTTC
cdr3_aa: CASRRQGGYTF
v_call: TRBV19
j_call: TRBJ1-2
clone_size: few
d_call: -

cdr3_nt: TGTGCCAGCAGTCCGGGGACAGCCATCCAAGCTTTCTTT
cdr3_aa: CASSPGTAIQAFF
v_call: TRBV28
j_call: TRBJ1-1
clone_size: -
d_call: TRBD1

cdr3_nt: TGTGCCAGCAGCTCGGGACAGGGAATTAACTATGGCTACACCTTC
cdr3_aa: CASSSGQGINYGYTF
v_call: TRBV7-9
j_call: TRBJ1-2
clone_size: -
d_call: TRBD1

cdr3_nt: TGTGCCACACAGGACTACTATGGCTACACCTTC
cdr3_aa: CATQDYYGYTF
v_call: TRBV25-1
j_call: TRBJ1-2
clone_size: -
d_call: -

cdr3_nt: TGTGCCAGTAGTATAGCGGCAGGGGAGAATGGCTACACCTTC
cdr3_aa: CASSIAAGENGYTF
v_call: TRBV19
j_call: TRBJ1-2
clone_size: once
d_call: -

cdr3_nt: TGTGCCAGCTCACCAGGGGCAGGGGGTGCTATGAACACTGAAGCTTTCTTT
cdr3_aa: CASSPGAGGAMNTEAFF
v_call: TRBV18
j_call: TRBJ1-1
clone_size: -
d_call: TRBD1

cdr3_nt: TGTGCCAGTAGTATCTCAACCGCACGGGAGACCCAGTACTTC
cdr3_aa: CASSISTARETQYF
v_call: TRBV19
j_call: TRBJ2-5
clone_size: -
d_call: -

cdr3_nt: TGTGCCAGCAGCTTATTTGACCCGAAGACGGGAAGCGAGCAGTACTTC
cdr3_aa: CASSLFDPKTGSEQYF
v_call: TRBV11-1
j_call: TRBJ2-7
clone_size: -
d_call: -

cdr3_nt: TGTGCCATCAGTGAGTCAGAGGGCTCCGATAATGAAAAACTGTTTTTT
cdr3_aa: CAISESEGSDNEKLFF
v_call: TRBV10-3
j_call: TRBJ1-4
clone_size: -
d_call: -

cdr3_nt: TGTGCCAGCAGCTTAGCAGACAGGGTCTACGAGCAGTACTTC
cdr3_aa: CASSLADRVYEQYF
v_call: TRBV7-6
j_call: TRBJ2-7
clone_size: -
d_call: TRBD1

cdr3_nt: TGTGCCAGCCTAGGACAGGGAAATCGCGAGCAGTACTTC
cdr3_aa: CASLGQGNREQYF
v_call: TRBV6-1
j_call: TRBJ2-7
clone_size: -
d_call: TRBD1

cdr3_nt: TGTGCCAGCAGCTTGGACAGGGGGTACGAGCAGTACTTC
cdr3_aa: CASSLDRGYEQYF
v_call: TRBV5-5
j_call: TRBJ2-7
clone_size: -
d_call: TRBD1

cdr3_nt: TGTGCCAGCAGCCAAGAATCACCAGGGGCAGGGGGGCCCCAGCATTTT
cdr3_aa: CASSQESPGAGGPQHF
v_call: TRBV4-2
j_call: TRBJ1-5
clone_size: -
d_call: TRBD1

cdr3_nt: TGCGCCACCTCGGCTTTTCTCTACGAGCAGTACTTC
cdr3_aa: CATSAFLYEQYF
v_call: TRBV10-2
j_call: TRBJ2-7
clone_size: -
d_call: -

cdr3_nt: TGTGCCAGCAGCTTAGGTCAGGGTCAGGAGCAGTTCTTC
cdr3_aa: CASSLGQGQEQFF
v_call: TRBV7-2
j_call: TRBJ2-1
clone_size: -
d_call: -

cdr3_nt: TGTGCCAGCAGGAGGACAGACAACACCGGGGAGCTGTTTTTT
cdr3_aa: CASRRTDNTGELFF
v_call: TRBV2
j_call: TRBJ2-2
clone_size: -
d_call: -

cdr3_nt: TGCAGCGTCGGGACAGGAGATCCCTACGAGCAGTACTTC
cdr3_aa: CSVGTGDPYEQYF
v_call: TRBV29-1
j_call: TRBJ2-7
clone_size: -
d_call: TRBD1

cdr3_nt: TGTGCCAGCTCACCATCGAGGGACACTGAAGCTTTCTTT
cdr3_aa: CASSPSRDTEAFF
v_call: TRBV18
j_call: TRBJ1-1
clone_size: -
d_call: -

cdr3_nt: TGTGCCAGCAGCCCTCTCGGTACCGGGACAGCGAACACTGAAGCTTTCTTT
cdr3_aa: CASSPLGTGTANTEAFF
v_call: TRBV9
j_call: TRBJ1-1
clone_size: few
d_call: TRBD1

cdr3_nt: TGTGCCAGCAGGGGGACAGGGAAGGATACGCAGTATTTT
cdr3_aa: CASRGTGKDTQYF
v_call: TRBV2
j_call: TRBJ2-3
clone_size: -
d_call: TRBD1

cdr3_nt: TGTGCCAGCAGTGAAGCGCCAGGCTATACCTATCCGGACGATCAGCCCCAGCATTTT
cdr3_aa: CASSEAPGYTYPDDQPQHF
v_call: TRBV6-1
j_call: TRBJ1-5
clone_size: -
d_call: -

cdr3_nt: TGCGCCAGCAGCCTCGGACTAGCGGGGAGCACAGATACGCAGTATTTT
cdr3_aa: CASSLGLAGSTDTQYF
v_call: TRBV5-1
j_call: TRBJ2-3
clone_size: -
d_call: TRBD2

cdr3_nt: TGTGCCACCAGCAGAGATTATAATAGGGGGGGAACTGAAGCTTTCTTT
cdr3_aa: CATSRDYNRGGTEAFF
v_call: TRBV15
j_call: TRBJ1-1
clone_size: -
d_call: -

cdr3_nt: TGTGCCAGCAGCGTAGCCGGGGGTTCACCCCTCCACTTT
cdr3_aa: CASSVAGGSPLHF
v_call: TRBV9
j_call: TRBJ1-6
clone_size: -
d_call: -

cdr3_nt: TGTGCCAGCAGTCGGACAGGCGCAAATGAAAAACTGTTTTTT
cdr3_aa: CASSRTGANEKLFF
v_call: TRBV6-6
j_call: TRBJ1-4
clone_size: -
d_call: TRBD1

cdr3_nt: TGTGCCAGCAGCCGAAACGCTCCGGGACAGGGATATGGTGAGCAGTTCTTC
cdr3_aa: CASSRNAPGQGYGEQFF
v_call: TRBV7-2
j_call: TRBJ2-1
clone_size: -
d_call: TRBD1

cdr3_nt: TGCGCCAGCAGTTTGTGGACAGGGTCGGGCTACACCTTC
cdr3_aa: CASSLWTGSGYTF
v_call: TRBV5-1
j_call: TRBJ1-2
clone_size: -
d_call: TRBD1

cdr3_nt: TGTGCCAGCAGCTTAGAACGGGGCAGCTCCTACGAGCAGTACTTC
cdr3_aa: CASSLERGSSYEQYF
v_call: TRBV7-2
j_call: TRBJ2-7
clone_size: few
d_call: -

cdr3_nt: TGTGCCAGCAGTTTGTGGACTAGCGGGGGGGCCGAAGAGACCCAGTACTTC
cdr3_aa: CASSLWTSGGAEETQYF
v_call: TRBV27
j_call: TRBJ2-5
clone_size: -
d_call: TRBD2

cdr3_nt: TGCGCCAGCAGCCGGGACATCAAGAACACTGAAGCTTTCTTT
cdr3_aa: CASSRDIKNTEAFF
v_call: TRBV5-1
j_call: TRBJ1-1
clone_size: -
d_call: -

cdr3_nt: TGCGCCAGCAGCCTCCGTCCTCTAGCTACTAGCACAGATACGCAGTATTTT
cdr3_aa: CASSLRPLATSTDTQYF
v_call: TRBV5-1
j_call: TRBJ2-3
clone_size: -
d_call: -

cdr3_nt: TGTGCCAGCAGCCCGGACTGGAACACTGAAGCTTTCTTT
cdr3_aa: CASSPDWNTEAFF
v_call: TRBV5-6
j_call: TRBJ1-1
clone_size: -
d_call: -

cdr3_nt: TGTGCCAGCAGCTTTCAGGGAGAGACTGAAGCTTTCTTT
cdr3_aa: CASSFQGETEAFF
v_call: TRBV7-2
j_call: TRBJ1-1
clone_size: -
d_call: -

cdr3_nt: TGTGCCAGCAGTGAATTTGGTGACGATACGCAGTATTTT
cdr3_aa: CASSEFGDDTQYF
v_call: TRBV25-1
j_call: TRBJ2-3
clone_size: -
d_call: -

cdr3_nt: TGTGCCAGCAGCTTAGATGCAGGGGGTACGAACACTGAAGCTTTCTTT
cdr3_aa: CASSLDAGGTNTEAFF
v_call: TRBV7-9
j_call: TRBJ1-1
clone_size: medium-sized
d_call: TRBD1

cdr3_nt: TGTGCCAGCAGCGTAGTTCCCGGCTCTGGAAACACCATATATTTT
cdr3_aa: CASSVVPGSGNTIYF
v_call: TRBV9
j_call: TRBJ1-3
clone_size: few
d_call: -

cdr3_nt: TGCAGTGGGTCATTCGGGATTGAGCAGTTCTTC
cdr3_aa: CSGSFGIEQFF
v_call: TRBV20-1
j_call: TRBJ2-1
clone_size: -
d_call: -